The rows below give T cell receptor beta chains drawn from one sample of a study of PD-1 blockade in classical Hodgkin lymphoma. Repertoires were generated with immunoSEQ multiplex PCR, while TCRdb's copy carries only in-frame clones and drops some. This sample has about 84,000 clones, with under 90% found just once. Sequenced material: peripheral blood mononuclear cells (PBMCs), taken at baseline. These receptors were obtained from a human donor with classical Hodgkin lymphoma. The CDR3 runs from the conserved cysteine through the conserved F or W. The D gene is left open where the match is weak. Size values are once, few and many counts, or a class for expanded clones, and some rows have none.

size	D	J	V	DNA	CDR3
-	TRBD2	TRBJ2-5	TRBV27	TGTGCCAGCAGTTCCCGACTAGCCGAAGAGACCCAGTACTTC	CASSSRLAEETQYF
-	-	TRBJ1-1	TRBV7-9	TGTGCCAGCAGCTTCGTGAACACTGAAGCTTTCTTT	CASSFVNTEAFF
-	TRBD1	TRBJ1-5	TRBV28	TGTGCCAGCAAAAAACCGGGACAGGGCCCTTATAGCAATCAGCCCCAGCATTTT	CASKKPGQGPYSNQPQHF
-	TRBD2	TRBJ2-3	TRBV4-1	TGCGCCAGCAGCCATGCCGCTAGCGGCCGCACAGATACGCAGTATTTT	CASSHAASGRTDTQYF
-	-	TRBJ2-7	TRBV7-9	TGTGCCAGCAGCTTTGCACAGGGTAGGTCCTACGAGCAGTACTTC	CASSFAQGRSYEQYF
-	-	TRBJ1-2	TRBV19	TGTGCCAGTAGTGTGGTCACAGGAGGGTATGGCTACACCTTC	CASSVVTGGYGYTF
-	TRBD1	TRBJ2-7	TRBV15	TGTGCCACCAGTGCGCTAGTTTCGGACAGGGAGACCTACGAGCAGTACTTC	CATSALVSDRETYEQYF
-	-	TRBJ1-2	TRBV20-1	TGCAGTAAGACAGGTGTTTATGGCTACACCTTC	CSKTGVYGYTF
-	TRBD1	TRBJ2-7	TRBV9	TGTGCCAGCAGCTCGAGGACAGGGACCTACGAGCAGTACTTC	CASSSRTGTYEQYF
-	-	TRBJ1-4	TRBV30	TGTGCCTGGAGTGTGGGTCAGGAAAAACTGTTTTTT	CAWSVGQEKLFF
-	-	TRBJ2-3	TRBV27	TGTGCCAGCAGCGGATTGCGGGTGCCTCTTGATACGCAGTATTTT	CASSGLRVPLDTQYF
-	-	TRBJ2-5	TRBV7-2	TGTGCCAGCAGCTCCCCCTTGGGGACACAAGAGACCCAGTACTTC	CASSSPLGTQETQYF
-	TRBD1	TRBJ2-5	TRBV29-1	TGCAGCGTTGGGGGACAGATAGACGGGACCCAGTACTTC	CSVGGQIDGTQYF
-	-	TRBJ1-1	TRBV7-9	TGTGCCAGCAGCTTAGCTGGGCCGAACACTGAAGCTTTCTTT	CASSLAGPNTEAFF
once	-	TRBJ1-4	TRBV7-6	TGTGCCAGCAGCCCCCTTTCGGGGGGAGCTCGTGAAAAACTGTTTTTT	CASSPLSGGAREKLFF
-	-	TRBJ1-2	TRBV28	TGTGCCAGCAGTTCGTCCGGGACGGGGAAAAACTATGGCTACACCTTC	CASSSSGTGKNYGYTF
-	TRBD2	TRBJ2-1	TRBV10-2	TGCGCCAGCATAGGGACTAGTACTTTCAATGAGCAGTTCTTC	CASIGTSTFNEQFF
-	TRBD2	TRBJ2-1	TRBV7-9	TGTGCCAGCAGCTTGGGACTAGCGGAAACCAATGAGCAGTTCTTC	CASSLGLAETNEQFF
-	TRBD2	TRBJ2-3	TRBV28	TGTGCCAGCAGTTCTCCCCTGCCAACGCGGGGGATCACAGATACGCAGTATTTT	CASSSPLPTRGITDTQYF
once	TRBD1	TRBJ2-5	TRBV18	TGTGCCAGCTCAAGTCAAGGGGGCCTTGGAGAGACCCAGTACTTC	CASSSQGGLGETQYF
-	TRBD1	TRBJ2-1	TRBV10-1	TGCGCCAGCAGTGAGTTAAAGACAGGGAAGGGGGAGTATGAGCAGTTCTTC	CASSELKTGKGEYEQFF
-	TRBD2	TRBJ2-5	TRBV29-1	TGCAGCGTTGAGATAGCGGGAGGGCCTGACGAGACCCAGTACTTC	CSVEIAGGPDETQYF
-	TRBD1	TRBJ1-1	TRBV18	TGTGCCAGCTCACCGGGACAGAAGAACACTGAAGCTTTCTTT	CASSPGQKNTEAFF
-	-	TRBJ1-3	TRBV5-6	TGTGCCAGCAGCTTGGACCCCCTTGTGTCCGGAAACACCATATATTTT	CASSLDPLVSGNTIYF
-	TRBD1	TRBJ2-7	TRBV5-4	TGTGCCAGCAGCTTGGAGGGGACAGGTGCATACGAGCAGTACTTC	CASSLEGTGAYEQYF
-	-	TRBJ1-1	TRBV4-3	TGCGCCAGCAGCCAAGTCCCGAACACTGAAGCTTTCTTT	CASSQVPNTEAFF
-	-	TRBJ2-5	TRBV7-2	TGTGCCAGCAGCTTGGCCGGGACTTTCGTCCAAGAGACCCAGTACTTC	CASSLAGTFVQETQYF
-	TRBD2	TRBJ2-7	TRBV4-2	TGTGCCAGCAGCCAAGCCCTAGCGGGAGTATACGAGCAGTACTTC	CASSQALAGVYEQYF
-	-	TRBJ2-7	TRBV7-7	TGTGCCAGCAGCCTTGGACATCACTACGAGCAGTACTTC	CASSLGHHYEQYF
-	TRBD2	TRBJ2-1	TRBV7-7	TGTGCTAGCAGCTTAGCGAAAGGACTAGCGGGAATTGAGCAGTTCTTC	CASSLAKGLAGIEQFF
-	-	TRBJ1-1	TRBV19	TGTGCCAGTAGTATAACTGGGGCGGGCACTGAAGCTTTCTTT	CASSITGAGTEAFF
once	-	TRBJ2-2	TRBV5-4	TGTGCCAGCAGCTTCAGCACCGGGGAGCTGTTTTTT	CASSFSTGELFF
-	TRBD1	TRBJ2-6	TRBV30	TGTGCCTGGAGTGTTGTCGGCAGGGGGTATGGATCTGGGGCCAACGTCCTGACTTTC	CAWSVVGRGYGSGANVLTF
-	-	TRBJ1-1	TRBV18	TGTGCCAGCTCATGGGGTTTGGACACTGAAGCTTTCTTT	CASSWGLDTEAFF
-	TRBD2	TRBJ2-3	TRBV10-3	TGTGCCATCACTTACCGGGAGGGCCTGGATACGCAGTATTTT	CAITYREGLDTQYF
-	-	TRBJ1-1	TRBV7-2	TGTGCCAGCAGCACACGACAGAACACTGAAGCTTTCTTT	CASSTRQNTEAFF
-	-	TRBJ2-1	TRBV10-2	TGCGCCAGCAGTCTCCATGAACAGGGCCGCGACAATGAGCAGTTCTTC	CASSLHEQGRDNEQFF
-	TRBD2	TRBJ2-1	TRBV5-1	TGCGCCAGCAGCCCCGGGACTAGCGGGAGGTGGGACAATGAGCAGTTCTTC	CASSPGTSGRWDNEQFF
-	-	TRBJ1-2	TRBV6-1	TGTGCCAGCGGGGATATCAGCCCCTATGGCTACACCTTC	CASGDISPYGYTF
few	-	TRBJ2-7	TRBV4-3	TGCGCCAGCAGCCAAGATATGTACTCCTACGAGCAGTACTTC	CASSQDMYSYEQYF
-	-	TRBJ1-1	TRBV6-5	TGTGCCAGCAGTTACAAGAGGGAGACTGAAGCTTTCTTT	CASSYKRETEAFF
-	-	TRBJ1-1	TRBV28	TGTGCCAGCAGTTTAGTACAAGGGACCACTGAAGCTTTCTTT	CASSLVQGTTEAFF
-	TRBD2	TRBJ2-3	TRBV5-1	TGCGCCAGCAGCTCCGGGACTAGCGGGAGAGGCGGCACAGATACGCAGTATTTT	CASSSGTSGRGGTDTQYF
-	TRBD1	TRBJ2-1	TRBV11-2	TGTGCCAGCACCCCCGGTGACAGGGTAACCGGTGAGCAGTTCTTC	CASTPGDRVTGEQFF
-	TRBD1	TRBJ2-7	TRBV7-9	TGTGCCAGCAGCTTAGGGACAGGGAGCTCCGACGAGCAGTACTTC	CASSLGTGSSDEQYF
-	TRBD1	TRBJ1-2	TRBV5-1	TGCGCCAGCAGCCCTGACAGGGACGGGGGCTACACCTTC	CASSPDRDGGYTF
-	TRBD1	TRBJ1-3	TRBV9	TGTGCCAGCAGCGGAAGACAGGGGGTTTCTGGAAACACCATATATTTT	CASSGRQGVSGNTIYF
once	TRBD2	TRBJ2-5	TRBV5-1	TGCGCCAGCAGCTCCGGAATAGCGGGGTTTAAAGAGACCCAGTACTTC	CASSSGIAGFKETQYF
-	-	TRBJ2-5	TRBV5-1	TGCGCCAGCGGGTGGACGGCCCAAGAGACCCAGTACTTC	CASGWTAQETQYF
once	TRBD1	TRBJ2-7	TRBV11-2	TGTGCCAGCAGCCCCGGACAGGGGGCATGGGAGCAGTACTTC	CASSPGQGAWEQYF
-	-	TRBJ1-1	TRBV29-1	TGCAGCGTTGGGGGAGGTGAAGCTTTCTTT	CSVGGGEAFF
-	TRBD2	TRBJ2-1	TRBV7-6	TGTGCCAGCAGCTTAGCACTAGCGGGAGCAAATGAGCAGTTCTTC	CASSLALAGANEQFF
-	TRBD1	TRBJ2-1	TRBV28	TGTGCCATCCAATTCCGGGACAGGGTCTATGAGCAGTTCTTC	CAIQFRDRVYEQFF
-	-	TRBJ1-2	TRBV2	TGTGCCAGCAGTGAAAACTATGGCTACACCTTC	CASSENYGYTF
-	TRBD1	TRBJ2-7	TRBV6-6	TGTGCCAGTCTGAACCTGGACAGGTCTGGAGAGCAGTACTTC	CASLNLDRSGEQYF
-	-	TRBJ2-3	TRBV20-1	TGCAGAATCGGAGATACGCAGTATTTT	CRIGDTQYF
-	TRBD1	TRBJ2-3	TRBV6-5	TGTGCCAGCAGCCGGACAGGGGGTTCTTTAGGGACGCAGTATTTT	CASSRTGGSLGTQYF
-	-	TRBJ2-5	TRBV30	TGTGCCTGGAGTCCAGGAGGGGTCCAAGAGACCCAGTACTTC	CAWSPGGVQETQYF
-	-	TRBJ1-1	TRBV11-2	TGTGCCAGCAGCTCCTACAGCGCCTCAATTAACACTGAAGCTTTCTTT	CASSSYSASINTEAFF
-	-	TRBJ2-2	TRBV19	TGTGCCAGTAGTATAAAAAAGGGGGGCGGGGAGCTGTTTTTT	CASSIKKGGGELFF